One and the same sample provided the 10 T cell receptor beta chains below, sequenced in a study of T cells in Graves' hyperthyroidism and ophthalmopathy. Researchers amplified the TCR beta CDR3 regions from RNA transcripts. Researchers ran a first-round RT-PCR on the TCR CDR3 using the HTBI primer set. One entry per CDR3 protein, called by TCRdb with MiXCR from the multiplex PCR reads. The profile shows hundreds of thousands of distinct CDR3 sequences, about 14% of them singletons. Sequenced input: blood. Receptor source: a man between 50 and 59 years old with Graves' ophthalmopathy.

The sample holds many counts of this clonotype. The CDR3 sequence is CASSHGTGTEKLFF. In DNA form, the CDR3 reads TGTGCCAGCAGCCATGGGACAGGGACTGAAAAACTGTTTTTT. The V gene is TRBV3-1, the J gene TRBJ1-4; 9 bases map to TRBD1. With V trimmed by 3 bases and J by 7 bases, 3 bases remained unmatched. CDR1 and CDR2 (germline): LGHDT, YNNKEL (reference sequence). The CDR3 has 14 amino acids.

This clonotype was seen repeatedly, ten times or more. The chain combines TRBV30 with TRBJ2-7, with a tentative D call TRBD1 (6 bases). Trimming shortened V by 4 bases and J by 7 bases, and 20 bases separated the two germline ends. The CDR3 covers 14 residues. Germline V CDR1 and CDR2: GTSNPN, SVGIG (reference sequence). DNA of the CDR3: TGTGCCTGGACGCCCCCCCCGGTAGGGGGTGAGCAGTACTTC. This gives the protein CAWTPPPVGGEQYF.

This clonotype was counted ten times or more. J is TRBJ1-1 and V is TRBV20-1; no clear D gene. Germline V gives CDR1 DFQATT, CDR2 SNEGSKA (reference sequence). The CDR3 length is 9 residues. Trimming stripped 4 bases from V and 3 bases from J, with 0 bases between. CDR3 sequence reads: CSANTEAFF. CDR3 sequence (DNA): TGCAGTGCTAACACTGAAGCTTTCTTT.

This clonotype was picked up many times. The CDR3 loop reads CASSSPYRGVYEQYF. The CDR3 DNA is TGTGCCAGCAGCAGCCCCTACAGAGGGGTCTACGAGCAGTACTTC. The gene calls are TRBV7-2 and TRBJ2-7, with D perhaps matching TRBD1 or TRBD2 (5 bases each). This CDR3 has 15 residues. Trimming removed 5 bases at V and 3 bases at J, with 17 bases between. The germline V gene has CDR1 SGHTA and CDR2 FQGNSA.

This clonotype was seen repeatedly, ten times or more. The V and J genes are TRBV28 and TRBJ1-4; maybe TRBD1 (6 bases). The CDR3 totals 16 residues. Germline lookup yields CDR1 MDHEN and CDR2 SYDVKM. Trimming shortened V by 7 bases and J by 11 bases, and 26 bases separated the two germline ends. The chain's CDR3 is CASTLPGGEWQGKLFF. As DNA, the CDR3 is TGTGCCAGCACCTTACCCGGGGGAGAGTGGCAGGGGAAACTGTTTTTT.

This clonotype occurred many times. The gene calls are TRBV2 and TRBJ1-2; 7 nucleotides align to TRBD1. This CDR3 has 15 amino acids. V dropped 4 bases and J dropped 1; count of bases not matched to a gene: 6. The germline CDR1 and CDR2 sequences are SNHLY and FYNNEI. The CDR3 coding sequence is TGTGCCAGCAGTGTTCGGACAGGAGTTAACTATGGCTACACCTTC. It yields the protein CASSVRTGVNYGYTF.

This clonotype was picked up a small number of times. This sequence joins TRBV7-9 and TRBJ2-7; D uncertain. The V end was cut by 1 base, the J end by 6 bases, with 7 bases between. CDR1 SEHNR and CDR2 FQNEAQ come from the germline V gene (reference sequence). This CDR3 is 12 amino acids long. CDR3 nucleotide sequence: TGTGCCAGCAGCTTAGACTATTCCGAGCAGTACTTC. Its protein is CASSLDYSEQYF. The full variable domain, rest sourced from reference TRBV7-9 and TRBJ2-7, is DTGVSQNPRHKITKRGQNVTFRCDPISEHNRLYWYRQTLGQGPEFLTYFQNEAQLEKSRLLSDRFSAERPKGSFSTLEIQRTEQGDSAMYLCASSLDYSEQYFGPGTRLTVT.

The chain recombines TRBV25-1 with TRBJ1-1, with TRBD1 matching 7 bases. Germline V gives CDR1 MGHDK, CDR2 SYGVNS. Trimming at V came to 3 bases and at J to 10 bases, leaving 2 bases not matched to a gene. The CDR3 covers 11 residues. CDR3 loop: CASSDDRVAFF. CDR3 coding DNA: TGTGCCAGCAGTGATGACAGGGTAGCTTTCTTT.

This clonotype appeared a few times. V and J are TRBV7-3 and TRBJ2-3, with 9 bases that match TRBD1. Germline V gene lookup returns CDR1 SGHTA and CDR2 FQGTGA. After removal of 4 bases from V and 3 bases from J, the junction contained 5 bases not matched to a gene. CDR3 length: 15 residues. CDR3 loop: CASSSTGGQTDTQYF. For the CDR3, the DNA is TGTGCCAGCAGCTCCACAGGGGGCCAGACAGATACGCAGTATTTT.

The CDR3 region has the DNA TGCGCCAGCAGCCGCGACCTAGGGACAGGGGATGGCTACACCTTC. Translated, it gives CASSRDLGTGDGYTF. The V call is TRBV5-1, the J call TRBJ1-2; TRBD1 aligns across 10 bases. The V segment lost 4 bases and the J segment 6 bases; nucleotides outside the gene matches: 9. The length of the CDR3 is 15 residues. The germline CDR1 and CDR2 sequences are SGHRS and YFSETQ. The variable domain in full, completed from reference TRBV5-1 and TRBJ1-2, reads KAGVTQTPRYLIKTRGQQVTLSCSPISGHRSVSWYQQTPGQGLQFLFEYFSETQRNKGNFPGRFSGRQFSNSRSEMNVSTLELGDSALYLCASSRDLGTGDGYTFGSGTRLTVV.